The clone carrying this T cell receptor beta chain was found many times. Its target is unknown. Attached unique molecular identifiers marked individual cDNA molecules. TCRdb reprocessed the 5' RACE reads via MiXCR and lists one record per CDR3 protein. The sample holds tens of thousands of distinct CDR3 sequences, roughly a tenth seen once. These data originate in a study of early T cells in non-severe SARS-CoV-2 infection. Looking at the study overall: Whole-blood bulk RNA, unsorted, was sequenced, and chains were unpaired.

Findings and caveats of the study: Sequences matched to VDJdb favored anti-spike CD8 responses, while private and CD4 specificities were missed.

Germline CDR1 SQVTM, CDR2 ANQGSEA. The V and J ends lost 4 bases and 11 bases respectively, with 11 bases between them. The CDR3 length is 10 residues. The rearrangement links TRBV29-1 to TRBJ1-1; D possibly corresponds to TRBD1 (5 bases). This sequence was found in an adult who was a healthcare worker with PCR-confirmed SARS-CoV-2 infection or an uninfected control (not recorded which). The sequences come from whole blood, collected at baseline. CDR3 in amino acids: CSVGQGRAFF. In nucleotides, the CDR3 is TGCAGCGTTGGGCAGGGTAGGGCTTTCTTT.